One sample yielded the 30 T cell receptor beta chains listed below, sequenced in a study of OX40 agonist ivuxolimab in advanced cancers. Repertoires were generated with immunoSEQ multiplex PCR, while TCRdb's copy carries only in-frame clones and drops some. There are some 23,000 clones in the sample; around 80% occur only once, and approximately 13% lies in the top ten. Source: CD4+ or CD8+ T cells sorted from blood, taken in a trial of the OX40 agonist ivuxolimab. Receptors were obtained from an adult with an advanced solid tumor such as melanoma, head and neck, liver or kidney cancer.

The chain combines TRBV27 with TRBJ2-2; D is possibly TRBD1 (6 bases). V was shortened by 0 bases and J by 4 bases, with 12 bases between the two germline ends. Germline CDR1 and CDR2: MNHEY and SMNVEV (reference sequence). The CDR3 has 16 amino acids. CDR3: CASSLSQGEVTGELFF. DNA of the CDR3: TGTGCCAGCAGTTTATCACAGGGAGAGGTCACCGGGGAGCTGTTTTTT.

The DNA of the CDR3 is TGTGCCAGCAGCTTCCCGGGACACCATACAGATACGCAGTATTTT. Translation gives CASSFPGHHTDTQYF. This chain links TRBV13 with TRBJ2-3; TRBD1 might be the D (6 bases). V was trimmed by 3 bases and J by 3 bases, leaving 13 bases between them. The CDR3 runs 15 residues. In germline, CDR1 is PRHDT, CDR2 FYEKMQ (reference sequence).

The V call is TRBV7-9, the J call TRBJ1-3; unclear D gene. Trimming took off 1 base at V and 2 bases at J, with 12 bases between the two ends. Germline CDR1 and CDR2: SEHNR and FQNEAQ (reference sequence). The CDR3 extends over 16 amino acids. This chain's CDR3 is CASSLGGVGTGNTIYF. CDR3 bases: TGTGCCAGCAGCTTAGGGGGTGTTGGAACTGGAAACACCATATATTTT.

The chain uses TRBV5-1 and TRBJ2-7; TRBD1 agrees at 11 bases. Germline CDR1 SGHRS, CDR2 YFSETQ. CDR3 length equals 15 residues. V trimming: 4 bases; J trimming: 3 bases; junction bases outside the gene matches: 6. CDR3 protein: CASSVGQGVNYEQYF. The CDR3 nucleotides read TGCGCCAGCAGCGTGGGACAGGGGGTTAACTACGAGCAGTACTTC.

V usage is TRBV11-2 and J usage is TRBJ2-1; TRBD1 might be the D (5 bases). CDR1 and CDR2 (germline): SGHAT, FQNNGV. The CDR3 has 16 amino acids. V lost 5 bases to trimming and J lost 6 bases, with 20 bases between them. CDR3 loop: CASSPEARALRNEQFF. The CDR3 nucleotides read TGTGCCAGCAGCCCCGAGGCCAGGGCTCTGCGCAATGAGCAGTTCTTC.

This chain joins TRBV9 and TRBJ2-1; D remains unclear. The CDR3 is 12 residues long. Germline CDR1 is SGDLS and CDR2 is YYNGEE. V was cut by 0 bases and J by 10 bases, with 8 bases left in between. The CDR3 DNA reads TGTGCCAGCAGCGTAGAAGAGACGGAGCAGTTCTTC. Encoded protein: CASSVEETEQFF.

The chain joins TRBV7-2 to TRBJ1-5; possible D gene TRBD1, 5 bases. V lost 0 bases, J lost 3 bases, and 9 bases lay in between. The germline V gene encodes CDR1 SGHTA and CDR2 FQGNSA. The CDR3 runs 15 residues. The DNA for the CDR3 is TGTGCCAGCAGCTTAGCCGGGGGGTACAATCAGCCCCAGCATTTT. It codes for CASSLAGGYNQPQHF. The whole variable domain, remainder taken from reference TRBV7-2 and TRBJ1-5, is GAGVSQSPSNKVTEKGKDVELRCDPISGHTALYWYRQSLGQGLEFLIYFQGNSAPDKSGLPSDRFSAERTGGSVSTLTIQRTQQEDSAVYLCASSLAGGYNQPQHFGDGTRLSIL.

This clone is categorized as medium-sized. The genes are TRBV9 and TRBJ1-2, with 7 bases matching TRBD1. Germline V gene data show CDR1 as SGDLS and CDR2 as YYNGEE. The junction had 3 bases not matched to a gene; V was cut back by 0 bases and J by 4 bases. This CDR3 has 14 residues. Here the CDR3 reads CASSVGRDSYGYTF. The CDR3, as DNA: TGTGCCAGCAGCGTAGGTCGGGACAGCTATGGCTACACCTTC.

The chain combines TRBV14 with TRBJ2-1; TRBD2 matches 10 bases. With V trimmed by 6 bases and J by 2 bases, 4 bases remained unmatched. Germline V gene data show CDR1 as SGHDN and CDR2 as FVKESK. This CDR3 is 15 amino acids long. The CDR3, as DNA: TGTGCCAGCAGTTTCCTAGCGGGGGCCTACAATGAGCAGTTCTTC. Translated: CASSFLAGAYNEQFF.

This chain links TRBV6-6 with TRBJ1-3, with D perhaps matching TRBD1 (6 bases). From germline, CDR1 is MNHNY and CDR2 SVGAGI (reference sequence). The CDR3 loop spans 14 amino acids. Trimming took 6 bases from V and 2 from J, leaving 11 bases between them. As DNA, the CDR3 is TGTGCCAGCAGCGTACAGGGCGCTGGAAACACCATATATTTT. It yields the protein CASSVQGAGNTIYF.

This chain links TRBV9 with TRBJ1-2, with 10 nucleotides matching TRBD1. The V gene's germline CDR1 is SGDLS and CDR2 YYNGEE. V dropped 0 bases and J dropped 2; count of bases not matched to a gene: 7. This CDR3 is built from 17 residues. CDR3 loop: CASSVAPGTGENYGYTF. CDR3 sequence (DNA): TGTGCCAGCAGCGTAGCCCCCGGGACAGGGGAAAACTATGGCTACACCTTC.

The CDR3 DNA sequence: TGCGCCAGCAGCCAAAGCGGAGACACTGAAGCTTTCTTT. This sequence encodes CASSQSGDTEAFF. The chain employs TRBV4-3 and TRBJ1-1; D is uncertain. The CDR3 sequence is 13 residues long. V gave up 2 bases and J gave up 3 bases, with 7 bases separating them. Per germline, CDR1 LGHNA and CDR2 YSLEER.

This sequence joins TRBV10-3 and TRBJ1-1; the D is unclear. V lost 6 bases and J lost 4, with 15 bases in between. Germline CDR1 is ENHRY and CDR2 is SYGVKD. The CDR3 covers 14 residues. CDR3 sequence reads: CAISAEPVSTEAFF. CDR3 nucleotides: TGTGCCATCAGCGCAGAGCCAGTTAGCACTGAAGCTTTCTTT.

CDR3 sequence: CASSQEPYRGSPLHF. For the CDR3, the DNA is TGCGCCAGCAGCCAAGAACCCTATCGGGGTTCACCCCTCCACTTT. V and J are TRBV4-1 and TRBJ1-6; the D is unclear. Trimming shortened V by 0 bases and J by 9 bases, and 12 bases separated the two germline ends. Germline-derived CDR1 and CDR2 are MGHRA and YSYEKL. The CDR3 runs to 15 residues.

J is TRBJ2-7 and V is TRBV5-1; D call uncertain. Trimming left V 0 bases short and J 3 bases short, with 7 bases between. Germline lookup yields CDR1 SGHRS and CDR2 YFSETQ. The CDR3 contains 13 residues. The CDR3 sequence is CASSLAKGYEQYF. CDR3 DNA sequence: TGCGCCAGCAGCTTGGCCAAGGGCTACGAGCAGTACTTC.

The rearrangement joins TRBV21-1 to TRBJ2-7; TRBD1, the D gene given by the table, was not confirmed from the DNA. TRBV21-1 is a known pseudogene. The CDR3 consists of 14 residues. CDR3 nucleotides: TGTGCCAGCAGCAAACGCAGGGGGTCCGACGAGCAGTACTTC. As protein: CASSKRRGSDEQYF.

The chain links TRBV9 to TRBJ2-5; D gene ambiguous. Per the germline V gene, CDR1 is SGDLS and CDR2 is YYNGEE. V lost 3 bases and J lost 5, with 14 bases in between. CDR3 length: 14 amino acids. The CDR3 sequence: CASSDKGGEETQYF. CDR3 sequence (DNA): TGTGCCAGCAGCGATAAGGGCGGAGAGGAGACCCAGTACTTC. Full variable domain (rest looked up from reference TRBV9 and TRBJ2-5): DSGVTQTPKHLITATGQRVTLRCSPRSGDLSVYWYQQSLDQGLQFLIQYYNGEERAKGNILERFSAQQFPDLHSELNLSSLELGDSALYFCASSDKGGEETQYFGPGTRLLVL.

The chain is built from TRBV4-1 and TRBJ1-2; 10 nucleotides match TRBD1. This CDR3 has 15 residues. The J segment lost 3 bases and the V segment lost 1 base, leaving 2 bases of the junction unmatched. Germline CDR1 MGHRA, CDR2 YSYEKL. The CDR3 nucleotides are TGCGCCAGCAGCCAAGTTGGACAGGGGGACTATGGCTACACCTTC. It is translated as CASSQVGQGDYGYTF.

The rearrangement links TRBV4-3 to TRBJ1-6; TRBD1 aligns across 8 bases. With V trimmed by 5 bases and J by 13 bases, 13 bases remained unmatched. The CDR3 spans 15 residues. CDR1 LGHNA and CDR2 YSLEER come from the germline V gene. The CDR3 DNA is TGCGCCAGCAGCAGTGGCCAGGGGGCCCCGTTCCCCCTCCACTTT. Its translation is CASSSGQGAPFPLHF.

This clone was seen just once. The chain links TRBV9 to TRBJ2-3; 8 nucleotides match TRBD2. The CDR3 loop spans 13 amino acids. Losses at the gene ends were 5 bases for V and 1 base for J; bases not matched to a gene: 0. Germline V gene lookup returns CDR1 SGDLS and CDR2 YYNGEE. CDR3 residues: CASRAGGTDTQYF. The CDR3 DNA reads TGTGCCAGCAGAGCGGGGGGCACAGATACGCAGTATTTT.

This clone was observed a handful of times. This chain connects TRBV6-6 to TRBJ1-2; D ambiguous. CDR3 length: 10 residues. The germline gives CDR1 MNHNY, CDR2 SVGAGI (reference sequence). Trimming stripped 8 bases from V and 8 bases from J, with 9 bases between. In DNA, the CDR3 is TGTGCCAGCCTTAGCAGGGGCTACACCTTC. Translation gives CASLSRGYTF.

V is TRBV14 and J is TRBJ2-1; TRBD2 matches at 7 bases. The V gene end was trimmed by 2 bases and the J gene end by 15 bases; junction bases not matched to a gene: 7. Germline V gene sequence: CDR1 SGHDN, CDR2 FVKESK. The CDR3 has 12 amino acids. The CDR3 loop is CASSQWGGEGFF. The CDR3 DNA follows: TGTGCCAGCAGCCAATGGGGGGGAGAGGGGTTCTTC.

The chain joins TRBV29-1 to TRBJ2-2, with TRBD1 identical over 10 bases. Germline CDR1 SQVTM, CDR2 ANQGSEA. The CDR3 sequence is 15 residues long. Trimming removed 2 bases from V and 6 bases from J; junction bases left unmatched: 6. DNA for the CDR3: TGCAGCGTTGAAAGTGGGACAGGGGTTGCCGGGGAGCTGTTTTTT. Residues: CSVESGTGVAGELFF.

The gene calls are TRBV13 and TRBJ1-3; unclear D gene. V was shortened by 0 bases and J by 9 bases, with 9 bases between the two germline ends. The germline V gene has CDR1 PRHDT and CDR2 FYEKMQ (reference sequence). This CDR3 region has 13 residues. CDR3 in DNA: TGTGCCAGCAGCTTAGGGGCCAGTCTCACCATATATTTT. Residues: CASSLGASLTIYF.

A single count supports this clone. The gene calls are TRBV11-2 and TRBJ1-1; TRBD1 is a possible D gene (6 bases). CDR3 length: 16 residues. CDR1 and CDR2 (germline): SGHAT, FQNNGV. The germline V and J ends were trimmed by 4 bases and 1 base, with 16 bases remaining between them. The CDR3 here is CASSYAGAPRNTEAFF. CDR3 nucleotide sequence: TGTGCCAGCAGCTATGCAGGGGCACCGAGGAACACTGAAGCTTTCTTT.

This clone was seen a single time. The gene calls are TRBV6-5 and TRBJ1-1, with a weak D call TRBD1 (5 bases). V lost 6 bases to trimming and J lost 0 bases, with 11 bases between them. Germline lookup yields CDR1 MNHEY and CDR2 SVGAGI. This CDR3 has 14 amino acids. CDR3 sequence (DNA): TGTGCCAGCAGCTACCCAGGGTTGAACACTGAAGCTTTCTTT. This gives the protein CASSYPGLNTEAFF.

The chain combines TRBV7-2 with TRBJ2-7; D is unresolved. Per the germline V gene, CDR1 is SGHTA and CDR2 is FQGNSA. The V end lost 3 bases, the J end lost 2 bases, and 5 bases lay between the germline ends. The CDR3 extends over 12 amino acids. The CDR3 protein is CASSFPTYEQYF. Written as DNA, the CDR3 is TGTGCCAGCAGCTTCCCGACCTACGAGCAGTACTTC.

CDR3 sequence: CASSYGGAEAFF. The CDR3 bases are TGTGCCAGCAGTTACGGAGGGGCTGAAGCTTTCTTT. The chain has TRBV6-5 and TRBJ1-1, with D maybe TRBD1 (5 bases). The CDR3 spans 12 residues. The V gene's germline CDR1 is MNHEY and CDR2 SVGAGI. V was cut by 2 bases and J by 6 bases, with 7 bases left in between.

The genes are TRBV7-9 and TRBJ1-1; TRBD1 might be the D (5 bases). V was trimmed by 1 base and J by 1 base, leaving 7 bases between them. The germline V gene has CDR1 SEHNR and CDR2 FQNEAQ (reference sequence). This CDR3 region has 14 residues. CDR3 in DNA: TGTGCCAGCAGCTTAGTTAGGGGGAACACTGAAGCTTTCTTT. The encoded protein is CASSLVRGNTEAFF.

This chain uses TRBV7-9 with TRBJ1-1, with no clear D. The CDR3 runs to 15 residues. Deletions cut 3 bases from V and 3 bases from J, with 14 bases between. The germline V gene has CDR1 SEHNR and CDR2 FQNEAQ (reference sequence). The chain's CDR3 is CASSFLKGVDTEAFF. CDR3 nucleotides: TGTGCCAGCAGCTTCCTTAAGGGTGTAGACACTGAAGCTTTCTTT.